This TCR beta chain was sequenced for a study of cytomegalovirus exposure and HLA in healthy donors. Study as a whole: Earlier sequencing of about 179 million T cells yielded 90 million to 140 million unique TCR beta sequences. Assignment to the Caucasian-associated ancestry cluster applied to 75% to 85% of the approximately 360 genotyped donors.

Study-wide points: For most TCR sequences rarity was the rule, although some public TCRs occurred in many donors.

The length of the CDR3 is 14 residues. Germline CDR1 reads LNHDA; CDR2 reads SQIVND (reference sequence). V was clipped by 8 bases and J by 2 bases; unmatched bases: 6. Primers: 60 Vbeta forward and 13 Jbeta reverse. The repertoire was sequenced with immunoSEQ multiplex PCR; TCRdb's copy has only in-frame clones and lacks some. The table has nearly 200,000 clones, 82% seen once. On this clone itself: Its antigen is currently unknown.

The sequenced material came from PBMCs. The clonotype comes from a boy aged 2 to 10 in good health and CMV-seronegative. This chain connects TRBV19 to TRBJ1-2; 9 nucleotides line up with TRBD1. The CDR3 DNA sequence: TGTGCCAGTTTTCGGACAGGGGTGAACTATGGCTACACCTTC. It yields the protein CASFRTGVNYGYTF.